These 17 T cell receptor beta chains originate from one sample sequenced in a study of shared clonotypes between healthy human individuals (TCRdb year 2020). The library came from the immunoSEQ multiplex PCR assay. This is the immuneACCESS table as TCRdb keeps it, with only in-frame sequences that have V and J called. A part of the clones is gone; compared with another copy, unresolved V genes explain less than half, and the rest is unexplained. This sample is represented by 550,000 to 800,000 clones; approximately 74% of them were singletons. The top ten hold 1.5% to 2% of the sample. The sample comprised memory CD4+ T cells sorted from blood. The sample's cell subset or site label, in plain terms: CD45RA-negative fraction. The source of these receptors is a young woman in good health.

This chain uses TRBV4-2 with TRBJ2-3, with a weak D call TRBD2 (5 bases). This CDR3 has 16 residues. With 1 base removed from V and 2 bases from J, the gap between germline ends came to 13 bases. Germline CDR1 LGHNA, CDR2 YNFKEQ. The CDR3 nucleotides read TGTGCCAGCAGCCAAGGTTGGAGGTCGGACACAGATACGCAGTATTTT. Amino acid sequence: CASSQGWRSDTDTQYF.

The CDR3: CASSPSGSDTGELFF. CDR3 DNA: TGTGCCAGCTCACCCAGCGGGAGCGACACCGGGGAGCTGTTTTTT. The chain uses TRBV18 and TRBJ2-2; 8 nucleotides agree with TRBD2. In germline, CDR1 is KGHSH, CDR2 LQKENI. V shed 3 bases and J 3 bases; nucleotides not matched to a gene: 3. The CDR3 covers 15 residues.

The chain links TRBV5-4 to TRBJ2-5; 8 bases agree with TRBD2. The germline V gene has CDR1 SGHNT and CDR2 YYREEE (reference sequence). V was clipped by 4 bases and J by 2 bases; unmatched bases: 7. The CDR3 contains 15 residues. CDR3 region: CASSPYRGGQETQYF. As DNA, the CDR3 is TGTGCCAGCAGCCCCTACCGGGGGGGACAAGAGACCCAGTACTTC. Full variable domain (rest looked up from reference TRBV5-4 and TRBJ2-5): ETGVTQSPTHLIKTRGQQVTLRCSSQSGHNTVSWYQQALGQGPQFIFQYYREEENGRGNFPPRFSGLQFPNYSSELNVNALELDDSALYLCASSPYRGGQETQYFGPGTRLLVL.

The V call is TRBV11-2, the J call TRBJ1-5; D ambiguous. The CDR3 totals 13 residues. V lost 5 bases to trimming and J lost 7 bases, with 12 bases between them. Germline CDR1 and CDR2: SGHAT and FQNNGV. The CDR3 spells CASSVQVGQPQHF. In DNA form, the CDR3 reads TGTGCCAGCAGCGTTCAGGTTGGCCAGCCCCAGCATTTT. The entire variable domain, with the rest obtained from reference TRBV11-2 and TRBJ1-5, is as follows: EAGVAQSPRYKIIEKRQSVAFWCNPISGHATLYWYQQILGQGPKLLIQFQNNGVVDDSQLPKDRFSAERLKGVDSTLKIQPAKLEDSAVYLCASSVQVGQPQHFGDGTRLSIL.

The chain combines TRBV27 with TRBJ1-2; 8 positions agree with TRBD1. This CDR3 spans 15 amino acids. From germline, CDR1 is MNHEY and CDR2 SMNVEV (reference sequence). Unmatched junction bases numbered 7, after V lost 5 bases and J lost 2 bases. CDR3: CASSATGGANYGYTF. The CDR3, as DNA: TGTGCCAGCAGTGCCACAGGGGGAGCGAACTATGGCTACACCTTC.

This clone has more than one count but fewer than ten. The chain combines TRBV21-1 with TRBJ2-5; TRBD2 was called by the table and not checked on the DNA. TRBV21-1 is assigned pseudogene status. CDR3 length equals 17 residues. This CDR3 reads CASASLRREGVGETQYF. The CDR3 region has the DNA TGTGCCAGCGCAAGCCTCCGGCGGGAGGGCGTCGGGGAGACCCAGTACTTC.

This chain joins TRBV5-4 and TRBJ2-5; D gene unclear. CDR3 size: 14 residues. Germline V gives CDR1 SGHNT, CDR2 YYREEE (reference sequence). V was trimmed by 0 bases and J by 2 bases, leaving 8 bases between them. The CDR3 spells CASSLGVGQETQYF. The DNA of the CDR3 is TGTGCCAGCAGCTTGGGGGTCGGGCAAGAGACCCAGTACTTC.

In DNA, the CDR3 is TGTGCCAGCCAAGGGGGGAGCATTGACACCGGGGAGCTGTTTTTT. Translated, it gives CASQGGSIDTGELFF. This chain joins TRBV6-6 and TRBJ2-2; D could derive from TRBD1 or TRBD2 (6 bases each). The V end was cut by 8 bases, the J end by 3 bases, with 16 bases between. The germline CDR1 and CDR2 sequences are MNHNY and SVGAGI (reference sequence). The length of the CDR3 is 15 residues.

The rearrangement joins TRBV6-4 to TRBJ2-4; 7 bases fit TRBD2. In germline, CDR1 is MRHNA, CDR2 SNTAGT. The CDR3 covers 16 residues. The trim removed 6 bases at V and 1 base at J, leaving 9 bases unmatched. The CDR3 DNA sequence: TGTGCCAGCAGCCTTACTAGCGACGGGGCCAAAAACATTCAGTACTTC. Translation: CASSLTSDGAKNIQYF.

This chain's CDR3 is CASSLVYGSGNTIYF. CDR3 nucleotide sequence: TGTGCCAGCAGTTTAGTTTACGGATCTGGAAACACCATATATTTT. This chain joins TRBV27 and TRBJ1-3; D remains unclear. V dropped 2 bases and J dropped 1 base, with 9 bases sitting between them. CDR1 MNHEY and CDR2 SMNVEV come from the germline V gene (reference sequence). This CDR3 is built from 15 residues.

This clone was found once. The V and J genes are TRBV19 and TRBJ1-1, with D hard to call. The germline CDR1 and CDR2 sequences are LNHDA and SQIVND (reference sequence). V was clipped by 3 bases and J by 12 bases, with 17 bases between them. The CDR3 sequence is 13 residues long. The CDR3 protein is CASSIGRQLRTFF. The CDR3 coding sequence is TGTGCCAGTAGTATCGGACGTCAACTCAGAACTTTCTTT.

The rearrangement links TRBV2 to TRBJ2-3; D gene ambiguous. Germline CDR1 is SNHLY and CDR2 is FYNNEI. The CDR3 runs to 13 residues. The ends were cut back, 6 bases at V and 2 bases at J, with 9 bases in the middle. CDR3 in amino acids: CASSQDPTDTQYF. Here the CDR3 DNA reads TGTGCCAGCAGCCAGGACCCCACAGATACGCAGTATTTT.

The chain couples TRBV28 to TRBJ1-5; D not certain. The germline CDR1 and CDR2 sequences are MDHEN and SYDVKM. This CDR3 is 17 amino acids long. The ends were cut back, 4 bases at V and 5 bases at J, with 21 bases in the middle. In DNA form, the CDR3 reads TGTGCCAGCAGTTCCCCCCGGAAGTCCGACCGGGATCAGCCCCAGCATTTT. It specifies CASSSPRKSDRDQPQHF.

This clone appeared a single time. The V and J genes are TRBV6-5 and TRBJ2-2; D remains ambiguous. Trimming removed 5 bases at V and 6 bases at J, with 13 bases between. The germline gives CDR1 MNHEY, CDR2 SVGAGI. This CDR3 contains 14 residues. The CDR3 DNA sequence: TGTGCCAGCAGTCGAAGGCCGGACGCCGGGGAGCTGTTTTTT. It is translated as CASSRRPDAGELFF.

This clone was picked up many times. This chain uses TRBV30 with TRBJ2-3; D not certain. Trimming took 3 bases from V and 0 from J, leaving 16 bases between them. The CDR3 runs 16 residues. The germline CDR1 and CDR2 sequences are GTSNPN and SVGIG (reference sequence). This CDR3 is CAWRTQSAASTDTQYF. The CDR3 nucleotides read TGTGCCTGGAGGACGCAGAGTGCCGCTAGCACAGATACGCAGTATTTT.

The rearrangement links TRBV6-5 to TRBJ2-7; 9 bases agree with TRBD2. The germline gives CDR1 MNHEY, CDR2 SVGAGI. The CDR3 runs 14 residues. V shed 6 bases and J 5 bases; nucleotides not matched to a gene: 8. As DNA, the CDR3 is TGTGCCAGCAGCCCTCACGGGACTAGCAACGAGCAGTACTTC. This encodes CASSPHGTSNEQYF.

V usage is TRBV4-1 and J usage is TRBJ1-4; D unclear. Between the trimmed V and J ends, which lost 0 bases and 8 bases, there was a span of 13 bases. The CDR3 has 15 residues. The germline V gene encodes CDR1 MGHRA and CDR2 YSYEKL. The CDR3 DNA reads as TGCGCCAGCAGCCAAGAAAGGACGTGGGAGGAAAAACTGTTTTTT. Translated, it gives CASSQERTWEEKLFF.